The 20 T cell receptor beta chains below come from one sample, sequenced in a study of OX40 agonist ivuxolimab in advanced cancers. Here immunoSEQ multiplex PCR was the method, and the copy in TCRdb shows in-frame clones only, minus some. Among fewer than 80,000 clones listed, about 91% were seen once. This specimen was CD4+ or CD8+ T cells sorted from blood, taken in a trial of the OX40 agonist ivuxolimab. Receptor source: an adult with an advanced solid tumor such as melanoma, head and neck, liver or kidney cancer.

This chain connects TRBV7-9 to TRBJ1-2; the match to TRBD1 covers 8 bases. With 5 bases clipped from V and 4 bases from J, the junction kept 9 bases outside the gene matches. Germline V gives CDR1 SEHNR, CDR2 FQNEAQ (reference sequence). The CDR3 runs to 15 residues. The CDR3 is CASSHRDRTIYGYTF. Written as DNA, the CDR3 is TGTGCCAGCAGCCACCGGGACAGGACTATCTATGGCTACACCTTC.

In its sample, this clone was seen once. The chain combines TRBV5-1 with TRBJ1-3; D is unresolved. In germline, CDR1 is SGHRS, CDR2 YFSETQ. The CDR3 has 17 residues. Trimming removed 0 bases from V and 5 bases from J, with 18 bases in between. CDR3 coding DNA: TGCGCCAGCAGCTTGGAGGTGCGTGGGTCGTCAAGAAACACCATATATTTT. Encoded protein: CASSLEVRGSSRNTIYF.

CDR3 bases: TGTGCCAGCAGTGAAGGGAGAGGGGCCCTGCGAACAGATACGCAGTATTTT. It codes for CASSEGRGALRTDTQYF. The rearrangement joins TRBV6-1 to TRBJ2-3; D is perhaps TRBD1 or TRBD2 (5 bases each). The germline V and J ends were trimmed by 1 base and 3 bases, with 17 bases remaining between them. This CDR3 is built from 17 residues. The germline CDR1 and CDR2 sequences are MNHNS and SASEGT.

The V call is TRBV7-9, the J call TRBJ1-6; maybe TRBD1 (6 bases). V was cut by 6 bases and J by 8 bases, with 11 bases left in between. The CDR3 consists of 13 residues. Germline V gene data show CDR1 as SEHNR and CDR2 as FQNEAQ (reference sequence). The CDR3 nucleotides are TGTGCCAGCAGACCAAGACAGGATTCACCCCTCCACTTT. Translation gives CASRPRQDSPLHF.

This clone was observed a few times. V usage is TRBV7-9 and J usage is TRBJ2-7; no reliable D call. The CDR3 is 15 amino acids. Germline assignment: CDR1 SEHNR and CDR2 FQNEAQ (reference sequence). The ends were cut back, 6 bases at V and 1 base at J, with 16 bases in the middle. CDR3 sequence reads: CASSHRLPNSYEQYF. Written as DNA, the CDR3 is TGTGCCAGCAGTCATCGACTCCCAAATTCCTACGAGCAGTACTTC.

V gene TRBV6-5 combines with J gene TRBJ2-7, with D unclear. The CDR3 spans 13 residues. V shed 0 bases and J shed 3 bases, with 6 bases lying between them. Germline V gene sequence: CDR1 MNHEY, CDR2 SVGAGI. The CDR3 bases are TGTGCCAGCAGTTACTCCCCCAACTACGAGCAGTACTTC. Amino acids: CASSYSPNYEQYF.

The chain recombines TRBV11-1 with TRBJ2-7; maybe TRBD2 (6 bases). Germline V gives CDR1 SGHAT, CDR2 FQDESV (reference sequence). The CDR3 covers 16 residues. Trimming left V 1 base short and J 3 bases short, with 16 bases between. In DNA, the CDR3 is TGTGCCAGCAGCTTAGGGCTAGTCCTGGGAGGCTACGAGCAGTACTTC. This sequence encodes CASSLGLVLGGYEQYF.

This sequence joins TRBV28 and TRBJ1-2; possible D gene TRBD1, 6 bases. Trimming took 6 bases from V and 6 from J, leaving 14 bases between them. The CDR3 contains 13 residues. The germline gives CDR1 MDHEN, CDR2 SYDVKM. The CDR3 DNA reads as TGTGCCAGCAGCCCCGGACAGAAGAATGGCTACACCTTC. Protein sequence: CASSPGQKNGYTF.

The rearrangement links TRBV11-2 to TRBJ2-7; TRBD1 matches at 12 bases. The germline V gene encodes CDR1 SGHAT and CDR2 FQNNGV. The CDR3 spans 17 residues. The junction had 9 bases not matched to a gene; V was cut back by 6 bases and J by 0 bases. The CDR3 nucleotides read TGTGCCAGCAGTTACGGGACAGGGGGCTATAACTCCTACGAGCAGTACTTC. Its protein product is CASSYGTGGYNSYEQYF.

CDR3 DNA sequence: TGTGCCAGCAGCCTAAATTCTAGGACAGGCGATAACTATGGCTACACCTTC. It translates to CASSLNSRTGDNYGYTF. The rearrangement links TRBV7-9 to TRBJ1-2; 7 positions match TRBD1. Germline lookup yields CDR1 SEHNR and CDR2 FQNEAQ (reference sequence). There are 17 residues in the CDR3. The V gene end was trimmed by 5 bases and the J gene end by 1 base; junction bases not matched to a gene: 13.

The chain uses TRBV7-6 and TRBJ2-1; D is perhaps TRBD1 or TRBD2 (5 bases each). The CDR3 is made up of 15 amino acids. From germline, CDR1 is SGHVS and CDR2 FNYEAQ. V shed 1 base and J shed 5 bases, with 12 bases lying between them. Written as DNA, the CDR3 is TGTGCCAGCAGCTTAGAATACCGGGGACACAATGAGCAGTTCTTC. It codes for CASSLEYRGHNEQFF.

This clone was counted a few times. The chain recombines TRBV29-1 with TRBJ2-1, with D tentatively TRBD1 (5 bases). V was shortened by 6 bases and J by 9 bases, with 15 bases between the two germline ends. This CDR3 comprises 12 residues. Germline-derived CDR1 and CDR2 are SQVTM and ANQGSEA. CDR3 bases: TGCAGCGTCATAACCCCTAGGGGTGAGCAGTTCTTC. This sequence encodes CSVITPRGEQFF.

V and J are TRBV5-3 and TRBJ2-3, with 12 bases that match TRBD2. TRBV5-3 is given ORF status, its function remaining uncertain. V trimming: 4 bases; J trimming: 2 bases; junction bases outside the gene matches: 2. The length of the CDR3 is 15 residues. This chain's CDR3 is CARSRTSGNTDTQYF. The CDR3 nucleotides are TGTGCCAGAAGCCGGACTAGCGGGAACACAGATACGCAGTATTTT.

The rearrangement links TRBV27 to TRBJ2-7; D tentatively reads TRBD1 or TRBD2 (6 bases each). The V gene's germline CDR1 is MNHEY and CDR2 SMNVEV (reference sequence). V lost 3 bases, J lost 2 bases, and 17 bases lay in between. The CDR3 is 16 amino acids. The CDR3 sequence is CASSLAGGGPAYEQYF. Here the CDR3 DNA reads TGTGCCAGCAGTTTGGCCGGGGGCGGACCAGCCTACGAGCAGTACTTC.

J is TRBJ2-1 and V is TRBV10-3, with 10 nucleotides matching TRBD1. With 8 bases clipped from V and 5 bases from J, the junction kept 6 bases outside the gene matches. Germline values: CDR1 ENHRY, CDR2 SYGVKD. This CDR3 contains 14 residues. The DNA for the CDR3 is TGTGCCATCGCGAGACAGGGGGCGGACAATGAGCAGTTCTTC. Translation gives CAIARQGADNEQFF.

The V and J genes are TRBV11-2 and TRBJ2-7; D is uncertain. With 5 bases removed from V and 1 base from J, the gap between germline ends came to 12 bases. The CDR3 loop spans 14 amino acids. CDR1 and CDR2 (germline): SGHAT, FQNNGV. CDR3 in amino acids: CASSTTPLSYEQYF. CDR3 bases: TGTGCCAGCAGCACGACACCCCTGTCCTACGAGCAGTACTTC.

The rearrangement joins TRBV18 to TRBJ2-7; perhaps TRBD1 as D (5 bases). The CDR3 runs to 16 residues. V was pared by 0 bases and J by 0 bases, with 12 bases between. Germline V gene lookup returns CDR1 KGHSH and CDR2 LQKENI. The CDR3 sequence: CASSPPQGLVSYEQYF. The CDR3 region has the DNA TGTGCCAGCTCACCACCTCAGGGATTGGTCTCCTACGAGCAGTACTTC.

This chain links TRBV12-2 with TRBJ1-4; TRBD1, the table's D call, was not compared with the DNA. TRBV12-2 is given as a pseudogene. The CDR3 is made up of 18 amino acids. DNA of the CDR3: TGTGCAAGTCGCTTAGTATGGGACAGGGCCCCAACTAATGAAAAACTGTTTTTT. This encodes CASRLVWDRAPTNEKLFF.

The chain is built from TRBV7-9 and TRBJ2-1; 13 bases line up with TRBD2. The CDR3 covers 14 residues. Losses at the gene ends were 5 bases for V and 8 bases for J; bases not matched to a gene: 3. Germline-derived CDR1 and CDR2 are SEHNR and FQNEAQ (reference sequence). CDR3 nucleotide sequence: TGTGCCAGCAGCCGGACTAGCGGGAGTGATGAGCAGTTCTTC. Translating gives CASSRTSGSDEQFF.

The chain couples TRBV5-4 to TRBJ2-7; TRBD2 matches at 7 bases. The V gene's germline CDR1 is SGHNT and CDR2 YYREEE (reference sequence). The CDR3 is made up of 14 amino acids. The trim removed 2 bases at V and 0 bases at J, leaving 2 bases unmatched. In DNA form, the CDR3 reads TGTGCCAGCAGCTTCGGGGGGAGCTCCTACGAGCAGTACTTC. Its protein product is CASSFGGSSYEQYF.